Each of the 26 T cell receptor beta chains below was sequenced from the same sample in a study of T-cell memory formation after mild COVID-19. In TCRdb, the 5' RACE reads were re-called with MiXCR into one record per CDR3 protein. The sample consists of under 300,000 distinct CDR3 sequences, over 7% of them appearing once. Sample: PBMCs or a T cell subset sorted from them (not recorded which). These receptors were collected from a man younger than 35 who had mild COVID-19 (a few samples of this study predate the infection). Cell type and time point are not known.

This clonotype occurred a few times. The chain combines TRBV7-9 with TRBJ1-1; 7 nucleotides match TRBD1. J gave up 5 bases and V 1 base, and 4 bases lay outside the gene matches. Germline V lookup: CDR1 SEHNR, CDR2 FQNEAQ (reference sequence). This CDR3 is built from 14 residues. CDR3 sequence reads: CASSLEGARTEAFF. Written as DNA, the CDR3 is TGTGCCAGCAGCTTAGAGGGGGCGCGGACTGAAGCTTTCTTT.

This clonotype was detected a few times. The rearrangement links TRBV5-5 to TRBJ2-2, with D possibly matching TRBD1 (6 bases). Germline V gives CDR1 SGHKS, CDR2 YYEKEE (reference sequence). The ends were cut back, 2 bases at V and 4 bases at J, with 12 bases in the middle. The CDR3 has 15 amino acids. The CDR3 DNA reads TGTGCCAGCAGCTTCAACAGGGTCGGCACCGGGGAGCTGTTTTTT. It encodes CASSFNRVGTGELFF.

This clonotype was observed a few times. The V and J genes are TRBV18 and TRBJ2-5; TRBD1 matches at 9 bases. V trimming: 3 bases; J trimming: 3 bases; junction bases outside the gene matches: 11. Germline CDR1 reads KGHSH; CDR2 reads LQKENI. CDR3 length equals 17 residues. This CDR3 reads CASSPSTGTGLEETQYF. The CDR3 DNA is TGTGCCAGCTCACCCTCCACCGGGACAGGGTTGGAAGAGACCCAGTACTTC.

This clonotype was seen more than once but under ten times. This rearrangement joins TRBV9 to TRBJ2-2, with TRBD1 identical over 8 bases. J lost 6 bases, V lost 0 bases, and 4 bases had no gene match. Looked up from germline, CDR1 is SGDLS and CDR2 is YYNGEE. This CDR3 spans 15 amino acids. CDR3 residues: CASSVEQGEAGELFF. The CDR3 DNA follows: TGTGCCAGCAGCGTAGAACAGGGGGAAGCCGGGGAGCTGTTTTTT. Based on the CDR3 plus reference TRBV9 and TRBJ2-2, the full variable domain is DSGVTQTPKHLITATGQRVTLRCSPRSGDLSVYWYQQSLDQGLQFLIQYYNGEERAKGNILERFSAQQFPDLHSELNLSSLELGDSALYFCASSVEQGEAGELFFGEGSRLTVL.

This clonotype was observed many times. The chain uses TRBV15 and TRBJ1-1; D is unresolved. With 0 bases removed from V and 9 bases from J, the gap between germline ends came to 8 bases. Germline V gene lookup returns CDR1 LNHNV and CDR2 YYDKDF (reference sequence). The CDR3 loop spans 12 amino acids. For the CDR3, the DNA is TGTGCCACCAGCAGAGATGGCACGAAAGCTTTCTTT. Its translation is CATSRDGTKAFF. The full variable domain, its missing parts supplied by reference TRBV15 and TRBJ1-1, is DAMVIQNPRYQVTQFGKPVTLSCSQTLNHNVMYWYQQKSSQAPKLLFHYYDKDFNNEADTPDNFQSRRPNTSFCFLDIRSPGLGDTAMYLCATSRDGTKAFFGQGTRLTVV.

This chain connects TRBV7-9 to TRBJ1-1; D remains ambiguous. The CDR3 loop spans 12 amino acids. Germline assignment: CDR1 SEHNR and CDR2 FQNEAQ (reference sequence). V lost 8 bases and J 1 base, leaving 8 bases between the germline ends. CDR3 amino acids: CASARKNTEAFF. For the CDR3, the DNA is TGTGCCAGCGCAAGAAAGAACACTGAAGCTTTCTTT.

This clonotype was detected only a few times. The chain joins TRBV29-1 to TRBJ2-7; D unresolved. The CDR3 extends over 13 amino acids. Germline lookup yields CDR1 SQVTM and CDR2 ANQGSEA. Trimming stripped 5 bases from V and 2 bases from J, with 13 bases between. The CDR3 nucleotides are TGCAGCGTTAGGGTGGGCAATGCCTACGAGCAGTACTTC. Translation: CSVRVGNAYEQYF.

This chain connects TRBV3-1 to TRBJ1-1; D remains ambiguous. The CDR3 totals 12 residues. V lost 1 base to trimming and J lost 6 bases, with 6 bases between them. Germline assignment: CDR1 LGHDT and CDR2 YNNKEL (reference sequence). CDR3 sequence (DNA): TGTGCCAGCAGCCAAGCAGGCGCTGAAGCTTTCTTT. It encodes CASSQAGAEAFF.

This clonotype was seen repeatedly, ten times or more. V is TRBV4-3 and J is TRBJ2-7; D gene unclear. Germline loops: CDR1 LGHNA, CDR2 YSLEER. The CDR3 extends over 14 amino acids. Trimming cost V 4 bases and J 3 bases, with 13 bases left between them. The CDR3 is CASSLYAVLYEQYV. DNA of the CDR3: TGCGCCAGCAGCCTATACGCAGTACTCTACGAGCAGTACGTC.

The table lists this clonotype with a few counts. CDR3 sequence (DNA): TGCGCCAGCAGCTTGGATACAGGGCTGGGCACTGAAGCTTTCTTT. Amino acid sequence: CASSLDTGLGTEAFF. The chain uses TRBV5-1 and TRBJ1-1, with D maybe TRBD1 (6 bases). The V gene's germline CDR1 is SGHRS and CDR2 YFSETQ. Deletions cut 0 bases from V and 4 bases from J, with 13 bases between. The CDR3 extends over 15 amino acids.

V usage is TRBV4-3 and J usage is TRBJ1-4; 8 positions match TRBD1. CDR1 and CDR2 from the germline V gene are LGHNA and YSLEER. The V and J ends lost 6 bases and 4 bases, in that order; junction bases with no gene match: 7. The CDR3 spans 15 residues. The CDR3, as DNA: TGCGCCAGCAGGGCGACAGGGGCCAGTAATGAAAAACTGTTTTTT. It is translated as CASRATGASNEKLFF.

The V gene is TRBV27, the J gene TRBJ1-5; weak D call: TRBD1 (5 bases). Germline CDR1 and CDR2: MNHEY and SMNVEV (reference sequence). Trimming shortened V by 5 bases and J by 3 bases, and 11 bases separated the two germline ends. The CDR3 spans 14 residues. The CDR3 DNA follows: TGTGCCAGCAGTCCCTCAGGGTACAATCAGCCCCAGCATTTT. The encoded protein is CASSPSGYNQPQHF.

The sample holds a few counts of this clonotype. The chain couples TRBV18 to TRBJ1-1; perhaps TRBD1 as D (5 bases). The CDR3 runs to 14 residues. Trimming left V 0 bases short and J 7 bases short, with 12 bases between. The germline V gene has CDR1 KGHSH and CDR2 LQKENI. CDR3 in DNA: TGTGCCAGCTCACCACCTGAGGGGCCGGGTGAAGCTTTCTTT. Protein product: CASSPPEGPGEAFF.

This clonotype was observed at least ten times. As DNA, the CDR3 is TGTGCCAGCAGTTACGGCAGGGCCTACGAGCAGTACGTC. This sequence encodes CASSYGRAYEQYV. The rearrangement joins TRBV6-6 to TRBJ2-7, with TRBD1 as a possible D gene (5 bases). Per germline, CDR1 MNHNY and CDR2 SVGAGI (reference sequence). Trimming removed 2 bases at V and 2 bases at J, with 7 bases between. CDR3 length: 13 residues.

There are many counts of this clonotype. The chain recombines TRBV12-3 or TRBV12-4 with TRBJ1-2; D not resolved. The germline V and J ends were trimmed by 3 bases and 3 bases, with 8 bases remaining between them. CDR3 size: 13 residues. In DNA, the CDR3 is TGTGCCAGCAGTTTCGGGGAAGACTATGGCTACACCTTC. It specifies CASSFGEDYGYTF.

This clonotype has just a few counts. The chain links TRBV6-2 or TRBV6-3 to TRBJ1-5; the D is unclear. CDR1 is MNHEY, CDR2 SVGEGT, per germline. This CDR3 contains 15 residues. Trimming took off 6 bases at V and 5 bases at J, with 17 bases between the two ends. This CDR3 is CASSPLGTRDQPQHF. CDR3 coding DNA: TGTGCCAGCAGCCCCTTAGGAACCCGGGATCAGCCCCAGCATTTT.

This chain connects TRBV7-2 to TRBJ2-1; 7 bases are shared with TRBD2. V lost 1 base and J lost 5; bases outside the gene matches: 5. In germline, CDR1 is SGHTA, CDR2 FQGNSA. This CDR3 has 15 amino acids. The DNA of the CDR3 is TGTGCCAGCAGCTTAGAGCCTAGCGGCCACAATGAGCAGTTCTTC. Protein sequence: CASSLEPSGHNEQFF.

This clonotype was recorded at least ten times. The rearrangement joins TRBV5-1 to TRBJ1-1; possibly TRBD1 for D (5 bases). Germline-derived CDR1 and CDR2 are SGHRS and YFSETQ. This CDR3 has 13 residues. Trimming left V 2 bases short and J 1 base short, with 6 bases between. The chain's CDR3 is CASSFDRNTEAFF. Written as DNA, the CDR3 is TGCGCCAGCAGCTTCGACAGGAACACTGAAGCTTTCTTT.

In this sample, this clonotype turned up a few times. The chain recombines TRBV12-3 or TRBV12-4 with TRBJ2-5; TRBD1 agrees at 9 bases. Trimming cost V 5 bases and J 1 base; bases outside gene matches: 8. This CDR3 spans 16 amino acids. CDR3 protein: CASSLGQGPFQETQYF. For the CDR3, the DNA is TGTGCCAGCAGTCTCGGACAGGGGCCCTTCCAAGAGACCCAGTACTTC.

The V gene is TRBV20-1, the J gene TRBJ2-6, with a tentative D call TRBD1 (6 bases). The germline CDR1 and CDR2 sequences are DFQATT and SNEGSKA (reference sequence). Trimming removed 2 bases from V and 0 bases from J, with 17 bases in between. CDR3 length: 18 residues. This CDR3 is CSARPQQGNYSGANVLTF. The CDR3 DNA reads as TGCAGTGCTAGACCCCAACAGGGCAATTACTCTGGGGCCAACGTCCTGACTTTC.

This clonotype was counted only a few times. The chain has TRBV4-3 and TRBJ1-4; maybe TRBD1 (6 bases). CDR3 size: 12 residues. CDR1 and CDR2 (germline): LGHNA, YSLEER. Trimming left V 6 bases short and J 14 bases short, with 16 bases between. The chain's CDR3 is CASREGGGKLFF. The CDR3 DNA reads as TGCGCCAGCAGAGAGGGGGGTGGAAAGCTGTTTTTT.

This clonotype was counted ten times or more. The DNA for the CDR3 is TGCGCCAGCGGCGTGGAAGAGACCCAGTACTTC. Its protein product is CASGVEETQYF. This chain links TRBV5-1 with TRBJ2-5; no clear D gene. V gave up 7 bases and J gave up 3 bases, with 7 bases separating them. The germline CDR1 and CDR2 sequences are SGHRS and YFSETQ. This CDR3 spans 11 amino acids. Full variable domain (outside the CDR3, taken from reference TRBV5-1 and TRBJ2-5): KAGVTQTPRYLIKTRGQQVTLSCSPISGHRSVSWYQQTPGQGLQFLFEYFSETQRNKGNFPGRFSGRQFSNSRSEMNVSTLELGDSALYLCASGVEETQYFGPGTRLLVL.

This clonotype has more than one count but fewer than ten. V usage is TRBV21-1 and J usage is TRBJ1-1. TRBV21-1 has pseudogene status. The CDR3 covers 16 residues. In DNA, the CDR3 is TGTGCCAGCAGCAAAGACTCCGCACACGCCGGACCTGAAGCTTTCTTT. Its translation is CASSKDSAHAGPEAFF.

This clonotype has a handful of counts. The rearrangement links TRBV11-2 to TRBJ2-2; D unresolved. Germline assignment: CDR1 SGHAT and CDR2 FQNNGV. The CDR3 sequence is 16 residues long. V was clipped by 7 bases and J by 0 bases, with 15 bases between them. The CDR3, as DNA: TGTGCCAGCACTATTCTCAGGTCCGCGAACACCGGGGAGCTGTTTTTT. Its protein product is CASTILRSANTGELFF.

This rearrangement joins TRBV4-1 to TRBJ1-2; tentatively, D is TRBD1 (5 bases). CDR3 length equals 15 residues. The V and J ends lost 0 bases and 5 bases respectively, with 13 bases between them. Germline assignment: CDR1 MGHRA and CDR2 YSYEKL. The CDR3 protein is CASSQEFGAGYGYTF. The DNA for the CDR3 is TGCGCCAGCAGCCAAGAGTTCGGGGCGGGGTATGGCTACACCTTC.

This clonotype showed up many times. This sequence joins TRBV7-2 and TRBJ2-5, with D perhaps TRBD2 (7 bases). Trimming stripped 7 bases from V and 7 bases from J, with 16 bases between. The CDR3 sequence is 13 residues long. In germline, CDR1 is SGHTA, CDR2 FQGNSA. The CDR3 coding sequence is TGTGCCAGCACCGGGGGCGGGGGCGGGACCCAGTACTTC. This gives the protein CASTGGGGGTQYF.